The present entry profiles one T cell receptor (beta chain) with its context. In this sample, this clone turned up once. Its antigen is currently not known. No much larger clonotype is one base removed from it; base qualities were not supplied. This entry belongs to a study of blood T cell repertoires in COVID-19 (dated by TCRdb to 2020 to 2021). Regarding the research as a whole: The collaborator samples originated in the United States, Italy and Spain and spanned the acute and convalescent phases of COVID-19. The material from the prospective study consisted of cDNA or gDNA derived from T cells, B-cell-depleted T cells, or PBMCs. The samples were drawn from the first 160 participants of the ongoing ImmuneRACE study and from under 1,500 subjects provided by 6 global collaborators. Deeply sampled blood TCRbeta repertoires from subjects exposed to, actively infected with, or recovered from COVID-19 were included in the dataset. The sample metadata nearly always contained a de-identified subject ID, COVID-19 status, age in years and sex. The repertoires were released in a freely available public database meant as a resource for research on the immune response to SARS-CoV-2. Where available, HLA class I and class II types were taken from metadata supplied by the sample provider and were not determined by assay-based typing. What the research found in general, with its limitations: The amount of clinical and demographic metadata varied by source and participant and was provided uncurated.

One collaborating source in Seattle enrolled patients during active infection and followed them longitudinally through the course of disease. The collaborating institutions used their own protocols to collect whole blood in K2EDTA tubes. For TCRbeta analysis, collaborator samples were shipped as frozen whole blood, as isolated PBMCs, or as DNA extracted from either sample type. TCRbeta CDR3 regions were amplified from genomic DNA by means of the immunoSEQ Assay, a bias-controlled multiplex PCR. The original methods were these. The number of nucleated cells in each sample was estimated from the amplification of reference gene primers within the assay. Sequence reads were collapsed and filtered to measure the absolute abundance of every unique TCRbeta CDR3 rearrangement. Productive Simpson clonality was computed per sample as the square root of Simpson's diversity index over productive rearrangements. Imported from immuneACCESS, the table was reduced by TCRdb to in-frame sequences with V and J called. These copies leave out some clones; in studies compared against another copy, an unresolved V gene accounts for under half, and the cause of the remainder is not known. Clonal size and the V and J genes are those of that table, whereas D and trimming came from the DNA. This sample is represented by fewer than 200,000 clones; 84% of them were singletons. 2.5% to 3% of the sample comes from the top ten.

Sequenced: peripheral blood. The sequence came from a woman aged 80 or older with COVID-19, enrolled during active disease.

This receptor carries the CDR3 CASSEQGAGGYGYTF. The DNA reads as follows: TGCGCCAGCAGCGAACAGGGGGCAGGTGGATATGGCTACACCTTC. The chain links TRBV4-1 with TRBJ1-2; 9 central bases correspond to TRBD1. Reading the germline V gene gives CDR1 MGHRA and CDR2 YSYEKL. V trim: 5 bases; J trim: 5 bases; unmatched bases: 9. CDR3 length: 15 amino acids, cysteine to phenylalanine. Only the CDR3 part of the read is kept: 45 bases, read in frame from the first base.